This is a list of T cell receptor beta chains from one sample in a study of cytomegalovirus exposure and HLA in healthy donors. Assay: immunoSEQ multiplex PCR; the TCRdb copy retains only in-frame clones and omits some. The sample has some 150,000 clones; 80% are singletons. Sequencing used PBMCs. The receptors were gathered from a man aged 18 to 29 in good health and CMV-seropositive. Both conserved end residues are part of each CDR3. D genes are given only for firm matches. The size entry is marked missing in some rows and otherwise reads once, few, many or a size class.

d_gene | j_gene | abundance | v_gene | CDR3nt | CDR3aa
NA | TRBJ2-7 | once | TRBV18 | TGTGCCAGCTCAGGAATGGGACATCCCTACGAGCAGTACTTC | CASSGMGHPYEQYF
NA | TRBJ2-7 | few | TRBV27 | TGTGCCAGCAGTTCAAGATTCCCTACCTACGAGCAGTACTTC | CASSSRFPTYEQYF
NA | TRBJ2-3 | NA | TRBV6-5 | TGTGCCAGCAGTGTTCCGAGCACAGATACGCAGTATTTT | CASSVPSTDTQYF
NA | TRBJ1-2 | NA | TRBV18 | TGTGCCAGCTCACCCCGGGGTCACTATGGCTACACCTTC | CASSPRGHYGYTF
NA | TRBJ2-5 | NA | TRBV30 | TGTGCCTGCACACGTCAAGAGACCCAGTACTTC | CACTRQETQYF
NA | TRBJ2-2 | NA | TRBV5-1 | TGCGCCAGCAGCCCCGGGACACTCAACACCGGGGAGCTGTTTTTT | CASSPGTLNTGELFF
NA | TRBJ1-3 | NA | TRBV6-1 | TGTGCCAGCAGTGATTGGGGGGGTCGGGATAGCACCATATATTTT | CASSDWGGRDSTIYF
NA | TRBJ2-5 | NA | TRBV5-5 | TGTGCCAGCAGCTTGTCATTAGCGCTCCAAGAGACCCAGTACTTC | CASSLSLALQETQYF
TRBD1 | TRBJ1-1 | NA | TRBV19 | TGTGCCAGTAGTAGGGACAGGAACACTGAAGCTTTCTTT | CASSRDRNTEAFF
NA | TRBJ1-1 | NA | TRBV23-1 | TGCGCCAGCAGTCAATCGGAACGGGGGGATGTGGGGGCTTTCTTT | CASSQSERGDVGAFF
NA | TRBJ2-3 | NA | TRBV7-6 | TGTGCCAGCAGCTCAGTCTCCGTTGGGCAGCCCACAGATACGCAGTATTTT | CASSSVSVGQPTDTQYF
TRBD1 | TRBJ1-1 | NA | TRBV10-3 | TGTGCCATCAGTGAGCCGGGACAGGGGCGCGCTGAAGCTTTCTTT | CAISEPGQGRAEAFF
TRBD2 | TRBJ2-1 | NA | TRBV29-1 | TGCAGCGTAACCGGACTAGCCTCGTCCTACAATGAGCAGTTCTTC | CSVTGLASSYNEQFF
TRBD2 | TRBJ2-2 | NA | TRBV11-3 | TGTGCCAGCAGCTTACTAGCGGGAGAGGCGGGAACCGGGGAGCTGTTTTTT | CASSLLAGEAGTGELFF
TRBD1 | TRBJ2-1 | NA | TRBV4-3 | TGCGCCAGCAGCCTACGTCACGGGACAGGGGGTTCTGAGCAGTTCTTC | CASSLRHGTGGSEQFF
TRBD1 | TRBJ2-3 | NA | TRBV7-8 | TGTGCCAGCAGCTTCGGACAGGGCAAGACAGATACGCAGTATTTT | CASSFGQGKTDTQYF
NA | TRBJ2-7 | NA | TRBV20-1 | TGCAGTGCTAGGTACTCCTACGAGCAGTACTTC | CSARYSYEQYF
TRBD1 | TRBJ2-1 | NA | TRBV6-5 | TGTGCCAGCACCCAGGAACAGGGGTTTAATGAGCAGTTCTTC | CASTQEQGFNEQFF
NA | TRBJ1-1 | NA | TRBV5-5 | TGTGCCAGCAGCCCCTGGGCAGCCCTGAACACTGAAGCTTTCTTT | CASSPWAALNTEAFF
TRBD2 | TRBJ2-2 | NA | TRBV4-1 | TGCGCCAGCAGCCAAGCACGGACTAGCGGTAACACCGGGGAGCTGTTTTTT | CASSQARTSGNTGELFF
NA | TRBJ1-4 | NA | TRBV7-8 | TGTGCCAGCAGCTGGAAGGGAGGCGGTGAAAAACTGTTTTTT | CASSWKGGGEKLFF
NA | TRBJ2-7 | NA | TRBV7-3 | TGTGCCAGCAGCTTGGACACTCCCGGATACGAGCAGTACTTC | CASSLDTPGYEQYF
NA | TRBJ2-1 | NA | TRBV5-1 | TGCGCCAGCAGCTTGGAGGTGAGTACGGGAGTCGATGAGCAGTTCTTC | CASSLEVSTGVDEQFF
NA | TRBJ1-1 | NA | TRBV18 | TGTGCCAGCTCACCATTGCGACCAGGAGGGGTCTGGGAGAACACTGAAGCTTTCTTT | CASSPLRPGGVWENTEAFF
NA | TRBJ1-1 | NA | TRBV6-1 | TGTGCCAGCAGTCTACAACAGGGTTCGACTGAAGCTTTCTTT | CASSLQQGSTEAFF
NA | TRBJ1-1 | NA | TRBV7-2 | TGTGCCAGCAGCCGAACAGGTTACGAAGCTTTCTTT | CASSRTGYEAFF
TRBD1 | TRBJ2-3 | NA | TRBV6-4 | TGTGCCAGCAGTAGGACAGGGCCTTCGGGTAGCACAGATACGCAGTATTTT | CASSRTGPSGSTDTQYF
TRBD2 | TRBJ2-2 | NA | TRBV18 | TGTGCCAGCTCCCTTGTGGTAGCGGGAGACACCGGGGAGCTGTTTTTT | CASSLVVAGDTGELFF
TRBD2 | TRBJ2-5 | NA | TRBV14 | TGTGCCAGCAGCCCGACTAGCGGGGGAGGGGAGACCCAGTACTTC | CASSPTSGGGETQYF
TRBD1 | TRBJ2-1 | NA | TRBV19 | TGTGCCAGCCGGACAGGGGGAAAGAATGAGCAGTTCTTC | CASRTGGKNEQFF
NA | TRBJ2-7 | NA | TRBV6-5 | TGTGCCAGCAGAAACGGACAGAACTCCTACGAGCAGTACTTC | CASRNGQNSYEQYF
NA | TRBJ1-2 | few | TRBV4-3 | TGCGCCAGCAGCCAAGAGCAGGGGACAGGCTACACCTTC | CASSQEQGTGYTF
TRBD1 | TRBJ1-1 | NA | TRBV14 | TGTGCCAGCAGCCAAGCTCCAGGGGGCTTGAATCTGATGAACACTGAAGCTTTCTTT | CASSQAPGGLNLMNTEAFF
TRBD2 | TRBJ2-7 | NA | TRBV5-1 | TGCGCCAGCAGCGGGGAGGGCGAGCAGTACTTC | CASSGEGEQYF
NA | TRBJ1-2 | NA | TRBV5-1 | TGCGCCAGCAGCTTGGCAGGGGCGAGCCCCTATGGCTACACCTTC | CASSLAGASPYGYTF
NA | TRBJ2-1 | NA | TRBV15 | TGTGCCACCAGCAGAGATAAGGGGCGATCCTACAATGAGCAGTTCTTC | CATSRDKGRSYNEQFF
NA | TRBJ2-7 | NA | TRBV19 | TGTGCCAGTAGTATTGGGCAGGGTGGCGAGCAGTACTTC | CASSIGQGGEQYF
NA | TRBJ2-7 | NA | TRBV7-2 | TGTGCCAGCAGCCCCAGCCGGAGCTCCTACGAGCAGTACTTC | CASSPSRSSYEQYF
TRBD1 | TRBJ1-6 | NA | TRBV14 | TGTGCCAGCAGCCTTGCCGAGACAGGGCTTTCACCCCTCCACTTT | CASSLAETGLSPLHF
NA | TRBJ2-7 | NA | TRBV5-1 | TGCGCCAGCAGCTTGGAGGGGACACCGGGCTACGAGCAGTACTTC | CASSLEGTPGYEQYF
NA | TRBJ1-5 | NA | TRBV4-2 | TGTGCCAGCAGCCAAGAGGAAGCGTATAGCAATCAGCCCCAGCATTTT | CASSQEEAYSNQPQHF
TRBD1 | TRBJ1-5 | NA | TRBV15 | TGTGCCACCAGCAGGGGACAGGGGGCGAATCAGCCCCAGCATTTT | CATSRGQGANQPQHF
TRBD2 | TRBJ2-3 | once | TRBV5-1 | TGCGCCAGCAGCTTGATACTAGCGGGGCACACAGATACGCAGTATTTT | CASSLILAGHTDTQYF
TRBD2 | TRBJ2-1 | NA | TRBV5-4 | TGTGCCAGCAGCTTAGGCGGGGCAGCGGGGTACAATGAGCAGTTCTTC | CASSLGGAAGYNEQFF
NA | TRBJ1-3 | NA | TRBV27 | TGTGCCAGCAGTTTATCTCGGTTCTCTGGAAACACCATATATTTT | CASSLSRFSGNTIYF
TRBD1 | TRBJ1-1 | NA | TRBV6-5 | TGTGCCAGCAGTTACGTCAGGGGGTTTACTGAAGCTTTCTTT | CASSYVRGFTEAFF
NA | TRBJ1-1 | NA | TRBV6-5 | TGTGCCAGCAGCATCACAGAGAACACTGAAGCTTTCTTT | CASSITENTEAFF